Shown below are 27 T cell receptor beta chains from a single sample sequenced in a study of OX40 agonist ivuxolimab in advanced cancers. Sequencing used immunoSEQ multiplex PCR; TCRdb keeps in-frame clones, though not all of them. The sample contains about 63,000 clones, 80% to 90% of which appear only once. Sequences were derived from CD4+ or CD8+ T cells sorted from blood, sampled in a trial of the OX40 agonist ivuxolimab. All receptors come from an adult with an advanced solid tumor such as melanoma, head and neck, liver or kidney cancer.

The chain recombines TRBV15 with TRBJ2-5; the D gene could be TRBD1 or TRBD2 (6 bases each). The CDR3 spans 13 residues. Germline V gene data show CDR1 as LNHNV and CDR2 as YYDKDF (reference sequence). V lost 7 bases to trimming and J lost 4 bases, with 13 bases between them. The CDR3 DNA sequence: TGTGCCACCACCCTTGGAGGGGGAGAGACCCAGTACTTC. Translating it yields CATTLGGGETQYF.

The CDR3 DNA reads TGTGCCAGCAGTTCTGCGCAACTAAGGGGTGAGCAGTACTTC. The encoded protein is CASSSAQLRGEQYF. The chain uses TRBV28 and TRBJ2-7; the D gene is possibly TRBD1 (5 bases). V gave up 4 bases and J gave up 7 bases, with 17 bases separating them. Germline assignment: CDR1 MDHEN and CDR2 SYDVKM. The CDR3 is 14 amino acids.

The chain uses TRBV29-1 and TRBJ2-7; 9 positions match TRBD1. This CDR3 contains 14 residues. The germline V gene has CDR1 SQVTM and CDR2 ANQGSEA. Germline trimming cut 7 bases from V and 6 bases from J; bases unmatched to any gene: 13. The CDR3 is CSAGTPGQGGEQYF. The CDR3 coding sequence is TGCAGCGCCGGAACTCCGGGACAGGGAGGCGAGCAGTACTTC.

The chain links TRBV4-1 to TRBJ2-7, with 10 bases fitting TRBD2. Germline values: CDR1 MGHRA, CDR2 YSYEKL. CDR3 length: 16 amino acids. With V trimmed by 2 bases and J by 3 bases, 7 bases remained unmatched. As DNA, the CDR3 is TGCGCCAGCAGCCAACCCGGGACTAGCGCTTTCTACGAGCAGTACTTC. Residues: CASSQPGTSAFYEQYF.

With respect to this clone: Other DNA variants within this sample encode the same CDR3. CDR3 coding DNA: TGTGCCAGCAGCTTGGGGGGATCTGGAAACACCATATATTTT. This sequence encodes CASSLGGSGNTIYF. This rearrangement joins TRBV5-4 to TRBJ1-3; unclear D gene. V was shortened by 0 bases and J by 1 base, with 5 bases between the two germline ends. The CDR3 is 14 amino acids. CDR1 is SGHNT, CDR2 YYREEE, per germline (reference sequence).

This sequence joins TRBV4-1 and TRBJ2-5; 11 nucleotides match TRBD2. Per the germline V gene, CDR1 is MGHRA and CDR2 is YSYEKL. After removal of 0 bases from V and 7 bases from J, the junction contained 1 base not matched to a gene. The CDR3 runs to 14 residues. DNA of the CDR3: TGCGCCAGCAGCCAAGAAGGGACTAGCGGGACCCAGTACTTC. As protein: CASSQEGTSGTQYF.

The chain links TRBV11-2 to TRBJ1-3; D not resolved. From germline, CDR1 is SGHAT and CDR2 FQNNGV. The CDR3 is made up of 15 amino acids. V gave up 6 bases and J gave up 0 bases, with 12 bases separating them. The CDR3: CASRPAVHSGNTIYF. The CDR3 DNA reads TGTGCCAGCAGACCCGCAGTTCACTCTGGAAACACCATATATTTT.

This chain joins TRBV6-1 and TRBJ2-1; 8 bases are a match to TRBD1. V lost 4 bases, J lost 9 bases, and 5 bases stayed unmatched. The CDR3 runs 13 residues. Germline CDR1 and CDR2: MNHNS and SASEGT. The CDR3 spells CASSARQGSEQFF. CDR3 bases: TGTGCCAGCAGTGCGAGACAGGGGAGTGAGCAGTTCTTC.

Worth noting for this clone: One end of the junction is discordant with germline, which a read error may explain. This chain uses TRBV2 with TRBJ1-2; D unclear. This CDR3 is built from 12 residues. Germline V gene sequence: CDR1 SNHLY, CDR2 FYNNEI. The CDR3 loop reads CASSSTPAHRSF. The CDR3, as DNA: TGTGCCAGCAGTTCAACTCCAGCCCACCGCTCCTTC.

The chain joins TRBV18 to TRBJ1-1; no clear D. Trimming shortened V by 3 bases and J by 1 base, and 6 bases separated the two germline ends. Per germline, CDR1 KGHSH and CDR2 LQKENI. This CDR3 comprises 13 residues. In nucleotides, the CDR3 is TGTGCCAGCTCACCCGCCCCGAACACTGAAGCTTTCTTT. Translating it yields CASSPAPNTEAFF.

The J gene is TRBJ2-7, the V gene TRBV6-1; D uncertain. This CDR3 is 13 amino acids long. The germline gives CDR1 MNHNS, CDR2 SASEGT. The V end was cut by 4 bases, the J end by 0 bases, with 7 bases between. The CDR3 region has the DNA TGTGCCAGCAGTGGTGGTCACTCCTACGAGCAGTACTTC. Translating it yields CASSGGHSYEQYF.

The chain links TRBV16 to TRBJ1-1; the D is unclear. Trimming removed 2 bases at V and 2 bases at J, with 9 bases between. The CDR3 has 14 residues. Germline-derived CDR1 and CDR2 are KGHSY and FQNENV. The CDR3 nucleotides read TGTGCCAGCAGCCAAACAGCGAGTAACACTGAAGCTTTCTTT. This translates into CASSQTASNTEAFF.

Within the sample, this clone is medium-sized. In DNA form, the CDR3 reads TGCGCCAGCAGCCTAACTTCACCGCCTTTGAACACTGAAGCTTTCTTT. This gives the protein CASSLTSPPLNTEAFF. J is TRBJ1-1 and V is TRBV4-1; D remains unclear. CDR1 is MGHRA, CDR2 YSYEKL, per germline. The CDR3 spans 16 residues. Deletions cut 4 bases from V and 0 bases from J, with 15 bases between.

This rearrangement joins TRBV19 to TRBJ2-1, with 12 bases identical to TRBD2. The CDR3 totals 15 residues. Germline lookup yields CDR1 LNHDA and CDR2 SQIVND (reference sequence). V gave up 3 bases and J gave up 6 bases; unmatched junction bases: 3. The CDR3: CASSISGLAGNEQFF. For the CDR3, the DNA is TGTGCCAGTAGTATTTCGGGACTAGCGGGCAATGAGCAGTTCTTC.

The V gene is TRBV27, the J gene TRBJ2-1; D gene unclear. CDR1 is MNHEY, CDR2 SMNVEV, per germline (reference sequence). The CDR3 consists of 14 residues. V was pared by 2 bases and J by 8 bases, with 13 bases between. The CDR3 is CASSLVGRPDEQFF. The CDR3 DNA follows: TGTGCCAGCAGTTTAGTCGGCAGGCCCGATGAGCAGTTCTTC.

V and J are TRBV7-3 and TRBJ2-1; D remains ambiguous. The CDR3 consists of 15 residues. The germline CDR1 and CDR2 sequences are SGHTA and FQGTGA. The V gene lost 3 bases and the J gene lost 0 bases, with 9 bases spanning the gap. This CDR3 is CASSFAVSSYNEQFF. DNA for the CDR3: TGTGCCAGCAGCTTTGCAGTTTCCTCCTACAATGAGCAGTTCTTC.

The CDR3 DNA reads as TGTGCCAGCAGCCCCCAGGGGGGAGCCCTGGCCGCTTTCTTT. Its translation is CASSPQGGALAAFF. This sequence joins TRBV7-9 and TRBJ1-1; 7 nucleotides agree with TRBD1. The germline CDR1 and CDR2 sequences are SEHNR and FQNEAQ (reference sequence). Losses at the gene ends were 5 bases for V and 11 bases for J; bases not matched to a gene: 14. The CDR3 contains 14 residues.

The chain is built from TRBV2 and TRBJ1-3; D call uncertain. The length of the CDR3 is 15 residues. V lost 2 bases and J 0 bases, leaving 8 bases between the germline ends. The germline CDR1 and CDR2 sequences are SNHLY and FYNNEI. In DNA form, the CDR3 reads TGTGCCAGCAGTGAAAGTTATAGCTCTGGAAACACCATATATTTT. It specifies CASSESYSSGNTIYF.

Here the CDR3 DNA reads TGCGCCAGCAGCTTCGGACTAGGAGTCACAGATACGCAGTATTTT. Its protein is CASSFGLGVTDTQYF. V gene TRBV5-1 combines with J gene TRBJ2-3, with 7 bases identical to TRBD2. The CDR3 runs 15 residues. V trimming: 2 bases; J trimming: 2 bases; junction bases outside the gene matches: 5. CDR1 is SGHRS and CDR2 is YFSETQ in the germline V gene.

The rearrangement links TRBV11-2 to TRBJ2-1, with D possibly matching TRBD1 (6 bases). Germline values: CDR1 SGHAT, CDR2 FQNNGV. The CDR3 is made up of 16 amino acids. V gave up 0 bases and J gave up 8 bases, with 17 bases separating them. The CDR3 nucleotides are TGTGCCAGCAGCTTAGATCTGGCAGGGGTATCATATGAGCAGTTCTTC. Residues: CASSLDLAGVSYEQFF.

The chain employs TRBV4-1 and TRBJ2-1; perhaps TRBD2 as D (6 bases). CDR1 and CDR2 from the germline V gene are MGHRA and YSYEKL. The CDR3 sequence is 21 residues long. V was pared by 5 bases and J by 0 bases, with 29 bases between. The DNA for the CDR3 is TGCGCCAGCAGCACCCCCCCCCTCCGGGGAGGCGCCCGATCCTCCTACAATGAGCAGTTCTTC. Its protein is CASSTPPLRGGARSSYNEQFF.

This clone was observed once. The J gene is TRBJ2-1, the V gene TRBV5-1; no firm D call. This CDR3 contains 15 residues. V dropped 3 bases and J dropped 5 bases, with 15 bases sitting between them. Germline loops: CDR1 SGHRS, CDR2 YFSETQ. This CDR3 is CASSSLGSEDNEQFF. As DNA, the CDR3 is TGCGCCAGCAGCTCCCTAGGATCGGAAGACAATGAGCAGTTCTTC. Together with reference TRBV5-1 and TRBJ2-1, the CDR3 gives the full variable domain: KAGVTQTPRYLIKTRGQQVTLSCSPISGHRSVSWYQQTPGQGLQFLFEYFSETQRNKGNFPGRFSGRQFSNSRSEMNVSTLELGDSALYLCASSSLGSEDNEQFFGPGTRLTVL.

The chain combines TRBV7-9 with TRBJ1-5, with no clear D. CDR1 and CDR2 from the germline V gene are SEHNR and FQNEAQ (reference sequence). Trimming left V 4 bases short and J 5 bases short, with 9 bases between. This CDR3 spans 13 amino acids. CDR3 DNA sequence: TGTGCCAGCAGCTCGCAGGAGGATCAGCCCCAGCATTTT. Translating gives CASSSQEDQPQHF. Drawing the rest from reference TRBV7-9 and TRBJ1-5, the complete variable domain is DTGVSQNPRHKITKRGQNVTFRCDPISEHNRLYWYRQTLGQGPEFLTYFQNEAQLEKSRLLSDRFSAERPKGSFSTLEIQRTEQGDSAMYLCASSSQEDQPQHFGDGTRLSIL.

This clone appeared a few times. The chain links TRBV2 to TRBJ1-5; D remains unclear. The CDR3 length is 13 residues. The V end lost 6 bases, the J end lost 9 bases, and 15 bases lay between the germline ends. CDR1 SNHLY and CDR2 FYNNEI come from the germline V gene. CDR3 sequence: CASSPGQVSPQHF. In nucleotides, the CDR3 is TGTGCCAGCAGCCCCGGCCAGGTCTCGCCCCAGCATTTT.

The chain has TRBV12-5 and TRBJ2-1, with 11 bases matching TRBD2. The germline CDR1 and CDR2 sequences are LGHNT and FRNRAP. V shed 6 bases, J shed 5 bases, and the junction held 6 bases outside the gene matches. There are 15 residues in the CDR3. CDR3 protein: CASGLGLAGHNEQFF. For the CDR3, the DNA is TGTGCTAGTGGACTCGGACTAGCGGGTCACAATGAGCAGTTCTTC.

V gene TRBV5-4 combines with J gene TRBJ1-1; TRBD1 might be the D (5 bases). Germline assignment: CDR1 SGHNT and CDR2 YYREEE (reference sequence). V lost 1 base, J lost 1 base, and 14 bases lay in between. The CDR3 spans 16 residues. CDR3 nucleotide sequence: TGTGCCAGCAGCTTGTGGAGGGGCGAAGGGAACACTGAAGCTTTCTTT. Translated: CASSLWRGEGNTEAFF.

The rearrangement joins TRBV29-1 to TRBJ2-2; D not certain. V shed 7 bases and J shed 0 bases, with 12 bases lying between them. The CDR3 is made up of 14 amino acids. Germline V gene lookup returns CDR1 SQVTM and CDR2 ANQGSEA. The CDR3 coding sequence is TGCAGCGGCCGCGAGTTCGCGAACACCGGGGAGCTGTTTTTT. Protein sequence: CSGREFANTGELFF.